This T cell receptor beta chain was found in a study of preoperative IRX-2 immunotherapy in early breast cancer. The length of the CDR3 is 15 residues. V lost 3 bases and J lost 0; bases outside the gene matches: 5. Germline V gene data show CDR1 as SGHNT and CDR2 as YENEEA. This clone was observed a handful of times. Treatment noted: preoperative locoregional IRX-2 cytokine immunotherapy. The data were produced by immunoSEQ multiplex PCR, yet TCRdb's version contains in-frame clones alone and is incomplete. The repertoire holds more than 6,500 clones, with more than 70% as singletons. The chain joins TRBV11-3 to TRBJ2-7, with TRBD2 identical over 7 bases. The receptor comes from a human donor with breast cancer. The sample here was tumor tissue, taken after IRX-2 immunotherapy. Here the CDR3 reads CASSLGGTLSYEQYF. The CDR3 DNA reads as TGTGCCAGCAGCTTGGGAGGGACGCTCTCCTACGAGCAGTACTTC.